This TCR beta chain was captured by sequencing in a study of cytotoxic CD8 clonotypes in ibrutinib-treated CLL. Points on this clone: Its antigen is as yet unknown.

Produced via immunoSEQ multiplex PCR; TCRdb's table is partial and in-frame only. The repertoire holds about 76,000 clones, with around 84% as singletons. Findings and caveats of the study: Baseline clonality, above age-matched healthy donor levels, tracked circulating CD8+ T-cell counts.

J was trimmed by 3 bases and V by 2 bases; bases with no gene match: 5. This CDR3 spans 16 amino acids. Germline assignment: CDR1 SGHRS and CDR2 YFSETQ. The sample in question was PBMCs, obtained before ibrutinib treatment. This receptor was obtained from a human donor with chronic lymphocytic leukemia. This chain links TRBV5-1 with TRBJ2-7; 13 positions agree with TRBD2. The chain's CDR3 is CASSLTSGRAYYEQYF. In DNA form, the CDR3 reads TGCGCCAGCAGCTTAACTAGCGGGAGGGCCTACTACGAGCAGTACTTC.